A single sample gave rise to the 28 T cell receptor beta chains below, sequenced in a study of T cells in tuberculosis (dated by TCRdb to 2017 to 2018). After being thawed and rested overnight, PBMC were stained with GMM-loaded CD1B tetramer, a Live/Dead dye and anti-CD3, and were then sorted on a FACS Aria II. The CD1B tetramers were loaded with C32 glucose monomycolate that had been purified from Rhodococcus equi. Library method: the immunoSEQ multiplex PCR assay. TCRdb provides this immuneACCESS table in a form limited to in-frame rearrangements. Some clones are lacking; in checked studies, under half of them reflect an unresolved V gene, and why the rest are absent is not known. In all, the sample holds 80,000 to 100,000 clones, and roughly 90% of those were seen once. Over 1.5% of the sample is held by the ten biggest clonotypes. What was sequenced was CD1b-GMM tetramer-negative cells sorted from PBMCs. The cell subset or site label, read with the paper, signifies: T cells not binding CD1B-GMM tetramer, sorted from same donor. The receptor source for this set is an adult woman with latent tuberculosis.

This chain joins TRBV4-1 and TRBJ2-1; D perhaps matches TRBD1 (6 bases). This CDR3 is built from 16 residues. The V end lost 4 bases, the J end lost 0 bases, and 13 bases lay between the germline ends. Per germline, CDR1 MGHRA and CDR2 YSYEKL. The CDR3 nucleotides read TGCGCCAGCAGCCCGACAGGCTCTAGCTCCTACAATGAGCAGTTCTTC. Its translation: CASSPTGSSSYNEQFF.

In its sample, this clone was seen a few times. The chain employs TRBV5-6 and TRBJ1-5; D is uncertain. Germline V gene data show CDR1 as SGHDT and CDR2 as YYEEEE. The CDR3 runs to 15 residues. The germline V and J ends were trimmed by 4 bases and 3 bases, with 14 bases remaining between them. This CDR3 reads CASSGLGRVNQPQHF. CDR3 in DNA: TGTGCCAGCAGCGGACTGGGGAGGGTCAATCAGCCCCAGCATTTT.

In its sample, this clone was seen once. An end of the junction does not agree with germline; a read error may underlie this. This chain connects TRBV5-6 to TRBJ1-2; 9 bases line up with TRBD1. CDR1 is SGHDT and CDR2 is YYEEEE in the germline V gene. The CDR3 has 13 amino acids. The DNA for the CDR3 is TGTGCCAGCAGTTTGGACAGGGGAGGCGGCTACACCTTC. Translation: CASSLDRGGGYTF.

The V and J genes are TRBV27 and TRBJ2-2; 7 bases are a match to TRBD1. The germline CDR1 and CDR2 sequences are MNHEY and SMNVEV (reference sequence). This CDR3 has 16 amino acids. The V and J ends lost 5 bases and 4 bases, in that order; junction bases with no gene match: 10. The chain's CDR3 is CASSKTGIGGTGELFF. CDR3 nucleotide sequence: TGTGCCAGCAGTAAGACAGGGATCGGCGGCACCGGGGAGCTGTTTTTT.

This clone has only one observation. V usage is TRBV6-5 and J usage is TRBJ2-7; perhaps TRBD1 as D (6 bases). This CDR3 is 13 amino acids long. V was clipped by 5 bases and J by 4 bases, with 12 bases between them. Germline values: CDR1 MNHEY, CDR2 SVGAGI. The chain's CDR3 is CASSLTRGYEQYV. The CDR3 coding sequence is TGTGCCAGCAGTCTCACCAGGGGTTACGAGCAGTACGTC.

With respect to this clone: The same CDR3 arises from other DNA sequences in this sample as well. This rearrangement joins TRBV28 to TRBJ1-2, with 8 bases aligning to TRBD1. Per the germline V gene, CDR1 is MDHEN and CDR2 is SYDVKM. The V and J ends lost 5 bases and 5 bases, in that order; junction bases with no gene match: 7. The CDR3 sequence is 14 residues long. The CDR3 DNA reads TGTGCCAGCAGTCCTTCGACAGGGGTTTATGGCTACACCTTC. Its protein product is CASSPSTGVYGYTF.

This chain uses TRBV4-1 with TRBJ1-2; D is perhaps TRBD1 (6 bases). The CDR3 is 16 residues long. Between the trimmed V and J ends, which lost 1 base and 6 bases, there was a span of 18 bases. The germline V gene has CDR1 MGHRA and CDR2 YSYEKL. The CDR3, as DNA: TGCGCCAGCAGCCAAGGGACAGCCTTTACCTGGGATGGCTACACCTTC. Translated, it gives CASSQGTAFTWDGYTF.

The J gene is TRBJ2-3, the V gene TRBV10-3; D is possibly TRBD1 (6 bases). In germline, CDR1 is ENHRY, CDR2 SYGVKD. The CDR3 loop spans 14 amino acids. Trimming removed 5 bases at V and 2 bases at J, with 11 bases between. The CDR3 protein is CAISRDNPTDTQYF. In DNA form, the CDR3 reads TGTGCCATCAGTCGGGACAATCCCACAGATACGCAGTATTTT.

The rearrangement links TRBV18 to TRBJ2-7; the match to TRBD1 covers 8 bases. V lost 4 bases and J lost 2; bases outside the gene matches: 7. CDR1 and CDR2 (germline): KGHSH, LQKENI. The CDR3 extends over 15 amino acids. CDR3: CASSLNRDRPYEQYF. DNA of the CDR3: TGTGCCAGCTCACTGAATCGGGACAGGCCCTACGAGCAGTACTTC.

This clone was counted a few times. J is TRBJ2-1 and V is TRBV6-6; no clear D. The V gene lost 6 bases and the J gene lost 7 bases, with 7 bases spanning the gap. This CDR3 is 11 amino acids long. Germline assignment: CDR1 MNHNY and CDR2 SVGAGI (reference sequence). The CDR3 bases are TGTGCCAGCAGCCCAGGTAATGAGCAGTTCTTC. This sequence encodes CASSPGNEQFF.

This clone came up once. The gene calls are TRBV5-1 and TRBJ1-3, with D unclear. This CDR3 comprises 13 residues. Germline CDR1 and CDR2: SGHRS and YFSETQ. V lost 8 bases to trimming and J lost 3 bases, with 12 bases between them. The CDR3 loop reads CASSTGRGNTIYF. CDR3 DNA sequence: TGCGCCAGTAGCACGGGTCGTGGAAACACCATATATTTT. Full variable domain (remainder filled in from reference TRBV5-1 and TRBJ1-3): KAGVTQTPRYLIKTRGQQVTLSCSPISGHRSVSWYQQTPGQGLQFLFEYFSETQRNKGNFPGRFSGRQFSNSRSEMNVSTLELGDSALYLCASSTGRGNTIYFGEGSWLTVV.

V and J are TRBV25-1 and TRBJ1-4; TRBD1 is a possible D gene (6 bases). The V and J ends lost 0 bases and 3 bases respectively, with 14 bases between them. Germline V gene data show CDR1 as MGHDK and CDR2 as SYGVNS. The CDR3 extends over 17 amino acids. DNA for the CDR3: TGTGCCAGCAGTGAATATAGCAGGGGCTCAGCTAATGAAAAACTGTTTTTT. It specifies CASSEYSRGSANEKLFF.

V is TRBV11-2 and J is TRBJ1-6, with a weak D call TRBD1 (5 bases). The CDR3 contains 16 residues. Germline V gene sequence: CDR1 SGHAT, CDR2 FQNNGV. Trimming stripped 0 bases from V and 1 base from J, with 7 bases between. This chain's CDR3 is CASSLEGGSYNSPLHF. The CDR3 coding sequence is TGTGCCAGCAGCTTAGAGGGGGGGTCCTATAATTCACCCCTCCACTTT.

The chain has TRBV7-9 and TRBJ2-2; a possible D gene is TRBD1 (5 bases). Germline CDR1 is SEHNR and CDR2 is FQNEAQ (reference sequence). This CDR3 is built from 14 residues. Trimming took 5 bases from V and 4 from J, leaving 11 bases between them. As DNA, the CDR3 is TGTGCCAGCAGCATAAGACAGATCACCGGGGAGCTGTTTTTT. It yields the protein CASSIRQITGELFF. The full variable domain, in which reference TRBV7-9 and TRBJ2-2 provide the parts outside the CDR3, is DTGVSQNPRHKITKRGQNVTFRCDPISEHNRLYWYRQTLGQGPEFLTYFQNEAQLEKSRLLSDRFSAERPKGSFSTLEIQRTEQGDSAMYLCASSIRQITGELFFGEGSRLTVL.

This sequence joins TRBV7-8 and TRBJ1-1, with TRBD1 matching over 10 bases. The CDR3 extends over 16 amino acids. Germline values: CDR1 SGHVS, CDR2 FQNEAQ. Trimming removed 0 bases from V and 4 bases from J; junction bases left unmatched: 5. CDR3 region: CASSLAGTGEATEAFF. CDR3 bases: TGTGCCAGCAGCTTAGCGGGGACAGGGGAAGCCACTGAAGCTTTCTTT.

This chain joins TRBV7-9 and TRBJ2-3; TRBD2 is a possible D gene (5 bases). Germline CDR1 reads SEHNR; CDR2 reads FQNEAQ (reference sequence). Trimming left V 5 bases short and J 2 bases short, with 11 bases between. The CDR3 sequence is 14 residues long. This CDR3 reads CASSLDWNTDTQYF. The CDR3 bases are TGTGCCAGCAGCCTGGACTGGAACACAGATACGCAGTATTTT.

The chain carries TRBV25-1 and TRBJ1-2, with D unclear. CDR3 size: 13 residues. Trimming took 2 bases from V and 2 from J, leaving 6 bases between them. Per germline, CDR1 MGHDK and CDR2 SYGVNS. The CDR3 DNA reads TGTGCCAGCAGTGAAATCCTAAACTATGGCTACACCTTC. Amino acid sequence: CASSEILNYGYTF.

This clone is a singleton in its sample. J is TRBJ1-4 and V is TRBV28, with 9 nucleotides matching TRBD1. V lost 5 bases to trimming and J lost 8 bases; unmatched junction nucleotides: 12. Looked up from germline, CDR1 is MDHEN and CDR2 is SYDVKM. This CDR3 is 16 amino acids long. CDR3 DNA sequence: TGTGCCAGCAGTGAAACCGGGACAGGGCTACGGGAAAAACTGTTTTTT. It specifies CASSETGTGLREKLFF.

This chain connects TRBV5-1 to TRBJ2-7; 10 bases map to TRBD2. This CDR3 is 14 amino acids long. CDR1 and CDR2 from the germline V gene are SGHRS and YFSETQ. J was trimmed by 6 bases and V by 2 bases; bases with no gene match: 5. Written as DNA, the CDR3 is TGCGCCAGCAGCTTAGCGGGGGGGCCCCTCGAGCAGTACTTC. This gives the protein CASSLAGGPLEQYF.

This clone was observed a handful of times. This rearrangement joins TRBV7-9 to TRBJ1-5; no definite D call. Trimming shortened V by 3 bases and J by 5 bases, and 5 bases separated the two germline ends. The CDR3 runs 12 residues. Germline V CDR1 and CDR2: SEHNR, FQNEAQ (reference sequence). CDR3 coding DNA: TGTGCCAGCAGCTTTGCAGATCAGCCCCAGCATTTT. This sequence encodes CASSFADQPQHF.

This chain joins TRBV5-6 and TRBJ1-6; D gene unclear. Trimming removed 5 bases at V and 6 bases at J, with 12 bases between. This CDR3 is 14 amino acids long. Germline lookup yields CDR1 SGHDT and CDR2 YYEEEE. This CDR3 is CASRLRGPNSPLHF. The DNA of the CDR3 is TGTGCCAGCAGACTGCGGGGTCCTAATTCACCCCTCCACTTT.

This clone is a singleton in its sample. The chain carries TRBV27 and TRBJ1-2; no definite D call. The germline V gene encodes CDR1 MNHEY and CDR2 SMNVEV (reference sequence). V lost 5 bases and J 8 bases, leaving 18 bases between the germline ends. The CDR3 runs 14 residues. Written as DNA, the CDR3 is TGTGCCAGCAGTCTTATGGGCCGGGGTGGAGGCTACACCTTC. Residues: CASSLMGRGGGYTF.

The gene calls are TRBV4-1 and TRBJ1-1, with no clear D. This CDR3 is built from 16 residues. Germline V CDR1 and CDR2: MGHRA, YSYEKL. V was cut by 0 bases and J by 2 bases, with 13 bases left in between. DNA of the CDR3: TGCGCCAGCAGCCAAGATGTAACAGCTATAAACACTGAAGCTTTCTTT. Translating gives CASSQDVTAINTEAFF.

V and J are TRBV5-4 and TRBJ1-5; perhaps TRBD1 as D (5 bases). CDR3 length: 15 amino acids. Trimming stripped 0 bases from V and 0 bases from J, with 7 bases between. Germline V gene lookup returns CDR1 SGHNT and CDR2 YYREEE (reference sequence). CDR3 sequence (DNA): TGTGCCAGCAGCTTGGGGGGCCGTAGCAATCAGCCCCAGCATTTT. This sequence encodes CASSLGGRSNQPQHF.

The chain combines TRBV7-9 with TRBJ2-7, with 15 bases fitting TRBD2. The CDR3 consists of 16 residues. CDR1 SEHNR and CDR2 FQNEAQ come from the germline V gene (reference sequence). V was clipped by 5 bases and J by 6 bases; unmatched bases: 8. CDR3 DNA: TGTGCCAGCAGCGGCGCCGGGACTAGCGGGGGGAGCGAGCAGTACGTC. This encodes CASSGAGTSGGSEQYV.

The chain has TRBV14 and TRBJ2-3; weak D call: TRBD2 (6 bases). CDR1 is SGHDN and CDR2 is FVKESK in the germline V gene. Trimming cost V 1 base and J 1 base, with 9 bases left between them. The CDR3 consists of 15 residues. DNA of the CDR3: TGTGCCAGCAGCCAAGTGGGGGGAGGCACAGATACGCAGTATTTT. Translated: CASSQVGGGTDTQYF.

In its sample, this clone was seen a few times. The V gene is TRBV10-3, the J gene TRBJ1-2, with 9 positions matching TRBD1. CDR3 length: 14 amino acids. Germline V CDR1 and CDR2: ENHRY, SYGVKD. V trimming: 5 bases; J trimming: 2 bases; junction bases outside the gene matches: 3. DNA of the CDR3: TGTGCCATCAGTTCGGGACAGGGAAACTATGGCTACACCTTC. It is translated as CAISSGQGNYGYTF.

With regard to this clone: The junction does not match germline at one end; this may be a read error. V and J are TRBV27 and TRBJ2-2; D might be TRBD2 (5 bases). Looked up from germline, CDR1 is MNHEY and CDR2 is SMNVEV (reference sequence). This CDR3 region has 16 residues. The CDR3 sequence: CASSWAATGNIGELFF. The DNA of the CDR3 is TGTGCCAGCAGTTGGGCGGCCACGGGGAACATCGGGGAGCTGTTTTTT.